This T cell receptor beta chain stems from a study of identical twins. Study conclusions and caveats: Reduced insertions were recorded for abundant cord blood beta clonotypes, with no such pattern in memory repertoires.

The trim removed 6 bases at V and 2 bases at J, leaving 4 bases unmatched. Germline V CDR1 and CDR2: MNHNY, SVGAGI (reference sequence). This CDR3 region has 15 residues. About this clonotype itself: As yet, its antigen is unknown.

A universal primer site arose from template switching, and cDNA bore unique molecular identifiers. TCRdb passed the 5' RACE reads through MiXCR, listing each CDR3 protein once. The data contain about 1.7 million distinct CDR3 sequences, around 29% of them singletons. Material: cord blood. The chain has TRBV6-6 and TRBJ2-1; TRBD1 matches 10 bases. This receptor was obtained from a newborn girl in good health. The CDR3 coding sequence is TGTGCCAGCAGCAGACAGGGGGCGACCTACAATGAGCAGTTCTTC. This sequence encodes CASSRQGATYNEQFF.